One sample yielded the 17 T cell receptor beta chains listed below, sequenced in a study of T cells in Graves' hyperthyroidism and ophthalmopathy. The CDR3 regions of TCR beta were amplified from RNA transcripts. First-round RT-PCR of the TCR CDR3 relied on the HTBI primer set. Each CDR3 protein is one row after TCRdb ran MiXCR on the multiplex PCR reads. The top ten hold around a third of the sample, which has 45,000 to 55,000 distinct CDR3 sequences, 45% to 65% seen once. The sequenced sample consisted of peripheral blood or thyroid tissue (not recorded which). The receptors come from a young man with Graves' hyperthyroidism.

This rearrangement joins TRBV15 to TRBJ2-5; TRBD1 is a possible D gene (5 bases). Trimming pared 0 bases from V and 2 bases from J, leaving 7 bases between. This CDR3 spans 14 amino acids. Germline V gene sequence: CDR1 LNHNV, CDR2 YYDKDF (reference sequence). As DNA, the CDR3 is TGTGCCACCAGCAGAGATCGGACACAAGAGACCCAGTACTTC. Its protein product is CATSRDRTQETQYF.

This clonotype is deemed medium-sized. The genes are TRBV14 and TRBJ1-3; D is unresolved. V gave up 10 bases and J gave up 2 bases, with 6 bases separating them. Germline CDR1 and CDR2: SGHDN and FVKESK. This CDR3 contains 11 residues. CDR3 DNA: TGTGCCACCAGAACTGGAAACACCATATATTTT. It translates to CATRTGNTIYF.

On this clonotype: The junction and the germline gene differ at one end; a read error may be behind it. The chain is built from TRBV6-5 and TRBJ2-5, with 10 positions matching TRBD2. This CDR3 contains 19 residues. The germline CDR1 and CDR2 sequences are MNHEY and SVGAGI. CDR3 bases: TGTGCCTGCAGTTACTCTCCTAGCGGGGGAGCCGGTGACCAAGAGACCCAGTACTTC. Protein product: CACSYSPSGGAGDQETQYF.

The CDR3 DNA follows: TGTGCCAGTAGTATGCAGCTGAACACTGAAGCTTTCTTT. As protein: CASSMQLNTEAFF. This chain uses TRBV19 with TRBJ1-1; D is unresolved. The CDR3 sequence is 13 residues long. V was clipped by 3 bases and J by 0 bases, with 5 bases between them. CDR1 LNHDA and CDR2 SQIVND come from the germline V gene (reference sequence).

Worth noting for this clonotype: The conserved final phenylalanine or tryptophan is absent from the CDR3, which likely points to a read error. This chain joins TRBV5-8 and TRBJ2-7, with 8 bases aligning to TRBD1. The length of the CDR3 is 17 residues. CDR1 and CDR2 from the germline V gene are SGHTS and YDEGEE. The CDR3 coding sequence is TGCGCCAGCAGCACCCGACGGACAGGGCCGAGCTCCTACGAGCAGTACTCC. This encodes CASSTRRTGPSSYEQYS.

The chain joins TRBV20-1 to TRBJ2-2; perhaps TRBD1 as D (6 bases). V was trimmed by 6 bases and J by 8 bases, leaving 19 bases between them. CDR3 size: 14 residues. Germline CDR1 and CDR2: DFQATT and SNEGSKA (reference sequence). The CDR3: CSAPDRKRIGELFF. In DNA form, the CDR3 reads TGCAGTGCCCCGGACAGAAAAAGAATAGGGGAGCTGTTTTTT.

This clonotype was counted many times. The chain couples TRBV7-9 to TRBJ1-6; D perhaps matches TRBD1 (5 bases). The ends were cut back, 5 bases at V and 5 bases at J, with 10 bases in the middle. Germline CDR1 and CDR2: SEHNR and FQNEAQ (reference sequence). The CDR3 runs to 14 residues. For the CDR3, the DNA is TGTGCCAGCAGCCACGACAGTGATAATTCACCCCTCCACTTT. Translated, it gives CASSHDSDNSPLHF.

The gene calls are TRBV24-1 and TRBJ2-2; D is uncertain. Trimming left V 12 bases short and J 6 bases short, with 19 bases between. The CDR3 covers 14 residues. The germline V gene encodes CDR1 KGHDR and CDR2 SFDVKD. CDR3 protein: CAAGPHADAGELFF. The CDR3 nucleotides are TGTGCCGCCGGACCCCACGCGGATGCCGGGGAGCTGTTTTTT.

Concerning this clonotype itself: A read error may be the cause here, since a much bigger clone is one base away. The chain joins TRBV20-1 to TRBJ2-2, with TRBD1 identical over 8 bases. This CDR3 region has 14 residues. From germline, CDR1 is DFQATT and CDR2 SNEGSKA (reference sequence). The CDR3 region is CRAPGQANTGELFF. CDR3 DNA: TGCAGAGCGCCGGGACAGGCAAACACCGGGGAGCTGTTTTTT.

At least ten counts were recorded for this clonotype. The chain uses TRBV4-1 and TRBJ1-1; D ambiguous. V gave up 0 bases and J gave up 4 bases, with 9 bases separating them. The CDR3 length is 14 residues. Germline CDR1 is MGHRA and CDR2 is YSYEKL. The CDR3 loop reads CASSQEVSLTEAFF. DNA for the CDR3: TGCGCCAGCAGCCAAGAGGTCTCGCTCACTGAAGCTTTCTTT.

This clonotype was counted at least ten times. The CDR3 loop reads CASSLWDLNTEAFF. DNA of the CDR3: TGCGCCAGCAGCTTGTGGGACCTGAACACTGAAGCTTTCTTT. J is TRBJ1-1 and V is TRBV5-1, with a possible D match to TRBD1 (5 bases). V was pared by 1 base and J by 0 bases, with 7 bases between. This CDR3 is 14 amino acids long. Germline V gives CDR1 SGHRS, CDR2 YFSETQ.

This clonotype was recorded many times. The rearrangement uses TRBV5-6 and TRBJ2-3; 7 bases are a match to TRBD1. The V and J ends lost 4 bases and 5 bases, in that order; junction bases with no gene match: 10. Looked up from germline, CDR1 is SGHDT and CDR2 is YYEEEE. There are 15 residues in the CDR3. For the CDR3, the DNA is TGTGCCAGCAGCGGTGGCTGGACAGGAAAAGATACGCAGTATTTT. This encodes CASSGGWTGKDTQYF.

This chain uses TRBV7-2 with TRBJ2-5, with 12 bases lining up with TRBD2. The CDR3 is 16 residues long. After removal of 6 bases from V and 0 bases from J, the junction contained 5 bases not matched to a gene. Germline assignment: CDR1 SGHTA and CDR2 FQGNSA. The CDR3 DNA reads as TGTGCCAGCAGTCTAACTAGCGGGGGGAACCAAGAGACCCAGTACTTC. This encodes CASSLTSGGNQETQYF.

The chain combines TRBV29-1 with TRBJ2-7; a weak D match, TRBD1 (5 bases). Germline V gives CDR1 SQVTM, CDR2 ANQGSEA. The V end lost 1 base, the J end lost 1 base, and 11 bases lay between the germline ends. The CDR3 runs to 14 residues. This CDR3 is CSVEVGAGSYEQYF. The CDR3 DNA is TGCAGCGTTGAAGTAGGGGCAGGGTCCTACGAGCAGTACTTC.

On this clonotype: This clone may be a read error of a much larger clone one base away. The V and J genes are TRBV28 and TRBJ2-7; 10 bases are a match to TRBD1. The CDR3 runs to 14 residues. Germline V gene lookup returns CDR1 MDHEN and CDR2 SYDVKM. After removal of 6 bases from V and 0 bases from J, the junction contained 2 bases not matched to a gene. CDR3 residues: CASRGDRGSYEQYF. CDR3 bases: TGTGCCAGCAGGGGGGACAGGGGCTCCTACGAGCAGTACTTC.

This chain uses TRBV4-1 with TRBJ1-2; TRBD1 aligns across 8 bases. V lost 3 bases, J lost 4 bases, and 10 bases stayed unmatched. From germline, CDR1 is MGHRA and CDR2 YSYEKL. The length of the CDR3 is 16 residues. The CDR3 loop reads CASSQSEGQAIYGYTF. The CDR3, as DNA: TGCGCCAGCAGCCAGTCGGAGGGACAGGCAATCTATGGCTACACCTTC.

The V call is TRBV9, the J call TRBJ1-3; no firm D call. The V gene's germline CDR1 is SGDLS and CDR2 YYNGEE. V was clipped by 0 bases and J by 8 bases, with 12 bases between them. This CDR3 has 14 residues. This CDR3 reads CASSVGINGYTIYF. In DNA form, the CDR3 reads TGTGCCAGCAGCGTAGGTATCAATGGCTACACCATATATTTT.